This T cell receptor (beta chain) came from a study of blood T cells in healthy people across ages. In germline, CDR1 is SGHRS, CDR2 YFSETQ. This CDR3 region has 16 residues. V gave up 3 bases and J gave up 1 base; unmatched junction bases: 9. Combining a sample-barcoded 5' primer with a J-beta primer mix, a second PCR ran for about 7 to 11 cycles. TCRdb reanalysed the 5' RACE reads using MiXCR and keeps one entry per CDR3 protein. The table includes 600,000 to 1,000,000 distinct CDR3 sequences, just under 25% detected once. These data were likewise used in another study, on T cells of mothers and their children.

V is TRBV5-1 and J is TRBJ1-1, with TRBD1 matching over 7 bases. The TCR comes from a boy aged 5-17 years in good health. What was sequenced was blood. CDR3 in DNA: TGCGCCAGCAGCTGGTCCTTGGGACAGAAGAACACTGAAGCTTTCTTT. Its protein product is CASSWSLGQKNTEAFF.